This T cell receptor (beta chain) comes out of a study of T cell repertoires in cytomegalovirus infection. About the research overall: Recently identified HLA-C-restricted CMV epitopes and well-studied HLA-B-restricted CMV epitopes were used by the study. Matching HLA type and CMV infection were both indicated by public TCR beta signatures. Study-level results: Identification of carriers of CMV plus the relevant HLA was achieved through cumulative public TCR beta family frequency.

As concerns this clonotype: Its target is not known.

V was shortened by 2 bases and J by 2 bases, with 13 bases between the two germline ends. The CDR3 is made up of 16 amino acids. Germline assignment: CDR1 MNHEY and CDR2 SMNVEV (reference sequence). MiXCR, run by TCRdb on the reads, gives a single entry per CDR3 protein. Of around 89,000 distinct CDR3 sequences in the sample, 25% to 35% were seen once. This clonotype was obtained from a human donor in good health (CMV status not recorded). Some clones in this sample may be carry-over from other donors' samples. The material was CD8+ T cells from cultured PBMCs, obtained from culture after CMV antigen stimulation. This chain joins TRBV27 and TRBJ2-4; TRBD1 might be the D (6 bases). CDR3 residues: CASSLAQGGSKNIQYF. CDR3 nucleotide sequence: TGTGCCAGCAGTTTAGCACAGGGCGGGTCCAAAAACATTCAGTACTTC.